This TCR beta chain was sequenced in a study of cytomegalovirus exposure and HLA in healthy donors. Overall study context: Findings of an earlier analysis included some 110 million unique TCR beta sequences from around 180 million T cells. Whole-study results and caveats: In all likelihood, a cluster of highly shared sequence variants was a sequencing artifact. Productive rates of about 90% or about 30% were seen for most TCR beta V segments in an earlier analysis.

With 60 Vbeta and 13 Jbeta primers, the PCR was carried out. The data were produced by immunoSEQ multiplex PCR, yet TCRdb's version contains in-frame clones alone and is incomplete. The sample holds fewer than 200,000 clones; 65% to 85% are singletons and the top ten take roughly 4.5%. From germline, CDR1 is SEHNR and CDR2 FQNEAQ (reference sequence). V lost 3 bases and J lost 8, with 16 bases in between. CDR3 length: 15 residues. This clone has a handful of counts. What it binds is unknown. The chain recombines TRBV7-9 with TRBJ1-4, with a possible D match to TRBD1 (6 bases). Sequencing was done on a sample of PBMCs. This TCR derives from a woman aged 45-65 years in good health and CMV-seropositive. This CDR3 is CASSLTTGLGEKLFF. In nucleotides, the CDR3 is TGTGCCAGCAGCTTGACTACAGGGCTGGGGGAAAAACTGTTTTTT. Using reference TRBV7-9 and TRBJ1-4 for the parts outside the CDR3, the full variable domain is DTGVSQNPRHKITKRGQNVTFRCDPISEHNRLYWYRQTLGQGPEFLTYFQNEAQLEKSRLLSDRFSAERPKGSFSTLEIQRTEQGDSAMYLCASSLTTGLGEKLFFGSGTQLSVL.